One sample yielded the 11 T cell receptor beta chains listed below, sequenced in a study. The data were produced by immunoSEQ multiplex PCR, yet TCRdb's version contains in-frame clones alone and is incomplete. The sample includes approximately 53,000 clones, more than 85% of them seen just once. The sample was PBMCs. The receptors here all came from a man in his forties with rheumatoid arthritis.

This chain connects TRBV19 to TRBJ1-4; TRBD1 might be the D (6 bases). The CDR3 is 17 amino acids. Per germline, CDR1 LNHDA and CDR2 SQIVND (reference sequence). V was clipped by 2 bases and J by 0 bases, with 13 bases between them. Written as DNA, the CDR3 is TGTGCCAGTAGTATAAGGGGGAGCGCCGCAACTAATGAAAAACTGTTTTTT. This translates into CASSIRGSAATNEKLFF.

V and J are TRBV12-3 or TRBV12-4 and TRBJ1-2; D gene ambiguous. V dropped 3 bases and J dropped 5 bases, with 7 bases sitting between them. There are 12 residues in the CDR3. DNA of the CDR3: TGTGCCAGCAGTTTGACGGGATATGGCTACACCTTC. As protein: CASSLTGYGYTF.

CDR3 coding DNA: TGTGCCAGCTCACCGGTTGGGGGACCCTCCAATCAGCCCCAGCATTTT. Translated: CASSPVGGPSNQPQHF. This chain uses TRBV18 with TRBJ1-5, with D possibly being TRBD1 (5 bases). This CDR3 region has 16 residues. CDR1 and CDR2 (germline): KGHSH, LQKENI. The V and J ends lost 3 bases and 3 bases respectively, with 15 bases between them.

V and J are TRBV20-1 and TRBJ1-1; no clear D gene. The V end was cut by 0 bases, the J end by 7 bases, with 6 bases between. CDR1 DFQATT and CDR2 SNEGSKA come from the germline V gene (reference sequence). The CDR3 has 11 residues. The CDR3 reads CSAREEVEAFF. Here the CDR3 DNA reads TGCAGTGCTAGAGAGGAGGTTGAAGCTTTCTTT.

This sequence joins TRBV19 and TRBJ1-1; the D gene is possibly TRBD1 (6 bases). The V end was cut by 7 bases, the J end by 8 bases, with 11 bases between. This CDR3 has 11 residues. Germline assignment: CDR1 LNHDA and CDR2 SQIVND (reference sequence). The DNA of the CDR3 is TGTGCCAGTATCCGACAGGACGAAGCTTTCTTT. Translated, it gives CASIRQDEAFF.

V usage is TRBV19 and J usage is TRBJ2-2, with 9 bases aligning to TRBD2. The CDR3 is made up of 14 amino acids. CDR1 is LNHDA and CDR2 is SQIVND in the germline V gene (reference sequence). Trimming at V came to 6 bases and at J to 4 bases, leaving 3 bases not matched to a gene. For the CDR3, the DNA is TGTGCCAGTAGGGTAGCGGGAGTCACCGGGGAGCTGTTTTTT. The encoded protein is CASRVAGVTGELFF. The whole variable domain, remainder taken from reference TRBV19 and TRBJ2-2, is DGGITQSPKYLFRKEGQNVTLSCEQNLNHDAMYWYRQDPGQGLRLIYYSQIVNDFQKGDIAEGYSVSREKKESFPLTVTSAQKNPTAFYLCASRVAGVTGELFFGEGSRLTVL.

The J gene is TRBJ1-5, the V gene TRBV18, with 7 bases fitting TRBD1. The length of the CDR3 is 16 residues. Germline V gives CDR1 KGHSH, CDR2 LQKENI. V lost 4 bases to trimming and J lost 1 base; unmatched junction nucleotides: 7. The CDR3 region is CASSLLPQGSNQPQHF. The DNA of the CDR3 is TGTGCCAGCTCACTCCTACCACAGGGGAGCAATCAGCCCCAGCATTTT.

V usage is TRBV7-3 and J usage is TRBJ2-2; the match to TRBD1 covers 8 bases. The CDR3 sequence is 14 residues long. V trimming: 6 bases; J trimming: 6 bases; junction bases outside the gene matches: 6. Germline V lookup: CDR1 SGHTA, CDR2 FQGTGA. CDR3 DNA sequence: TGTGCCAGCAGTAAGACAGGGGAAGCCGGGGAGCTGTTTTTT. This translates into CASSKTGEAGELFF.

J is TRBJ2-1 and V is TRBV24-1, with 9 bases matching TRBD2. With V trimmed by 4 bases and J by 10 bases, 13 bases remained unmatched. The CDR3 totals 16 residues. In germline, CDR1 is KGHDR, CDR2 SFDVKD. CDR3 loop: CATSDHSGSGPREQFF. CDR3 nucleotide sequence: TGTGCCACCAGTGACCATAGCGGGAGTGGGCCTAGAGAGCAGTTCTTC.

The V and J genes are TRBV18 and TRBJ2-3, with D possibly called TRBD1 or TRBD2 (5 bases each). Germline-derived CDR1 and CDR2 are KGHSH and LQKENI. The CDR3 totals 14 residues. V was trimmed by 0 bases and J by 4 bases, leaving 8 bases between them. This chain's CDR3 is CASSPPTGPDTQYF. As DNA, the CDR3 is TGTGCCAGCTCACCACCGACGGGACCAGATACGCAGTATTTT.

This chain joins TRBV9 and TRBJ2-1, with D hard to call. Trimming shortened V by 4 bases and J by 1 base, and 15 bases separated the two germline ends. Germline assignment: CDR1 SGDLS and CDR2 YYNGEE. This CDR3 is built from 16 residues. CDR3: CASSLTGSISYNEQFF. The CDR3 DNA reads TGTGCCAGCAGCCTGACTGGCTCCATATCCTACAATGAGCAGTTCTTC.